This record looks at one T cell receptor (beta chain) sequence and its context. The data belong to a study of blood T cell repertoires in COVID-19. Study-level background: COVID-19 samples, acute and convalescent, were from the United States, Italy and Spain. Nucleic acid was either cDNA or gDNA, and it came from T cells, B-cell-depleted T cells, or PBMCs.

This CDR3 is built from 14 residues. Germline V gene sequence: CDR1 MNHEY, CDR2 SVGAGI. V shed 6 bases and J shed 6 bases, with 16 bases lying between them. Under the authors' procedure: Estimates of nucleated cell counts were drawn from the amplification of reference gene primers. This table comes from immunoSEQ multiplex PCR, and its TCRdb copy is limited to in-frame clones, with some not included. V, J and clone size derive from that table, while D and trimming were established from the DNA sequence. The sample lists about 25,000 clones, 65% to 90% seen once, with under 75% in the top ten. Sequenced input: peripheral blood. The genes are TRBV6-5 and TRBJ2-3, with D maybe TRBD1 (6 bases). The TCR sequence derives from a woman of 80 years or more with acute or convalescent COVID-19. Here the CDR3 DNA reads TGTGCCAGCAGCCGGGACAACCCCTCGGATACGCAGTATTTT. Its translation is CASSRDNPSDTQYF.